These 14 T cell receptor beta chains were all obtained from the same sample, sequenced in a study of blood T cell repertoires in COVID-19. Method: immunoSEQ multiplex PCR; TCRdb's copy keeps in-frame clones and lacks some. The table records some 150,000 clones, roughly 84% of them present only once. Sequencing input: peripheral blood. The receptors stem from a man aged 70-80 years with acute or convalescent COVID-19.

This clone was seen a few times. This chain uses TRBV30 with TRBJ2-1, with 10 bases matching TRBD2. V shed 4 bases, J shed 2 bases, and the junction held 2 bases outside the gene matches. Germline values: CDR1 GTSNPN, CDR2 SVGIG (reference sequence). The CDR3 consists of 14 residues. The CDR3 loop is CAWIGTSAYNEQFF. For the CDR3, the DNA is TGTGCCTGGATCGGGACTAGCGCCTACAATGAGCAGTTCTTC.

This sequence joins TRBV5-8 and TRBJ2-6, with D possibly matching TRBD1 (5 bases). Germline loops: CDR1 SGHTS, CDR2 YDEGEE. The ends were cut back, 4 bases at V and 0 bases at J, with 8 bases in the middle. The CDR3 totals 15 residues. This CDR3 is CASSITGSGANVLTF. The DNA for the CDR3 is TGTGCCAGCAGCATAACAGGCTCTGGGGCCAACGTCCTGACTTTC.

This clone appeared a single time. The chain links TRBV24-1 to TRBJ2-7; D is possibly TRBD2 (5 bases). V shed 3 bases and J shed 1 base, with 9 bases lying between them. This CDR3 is 14 amino acids long. Germline CDR1 KGHDR, CDR2 SFDVKD. Here the CDR3 DNA reads TGTGCCACCAGTGATACGGGAAAATCCTACGAGCAGTACTTC. Amino acid sequence: CATSDTGKSYEQYF.

The chain uses TRBV6-5 and TRBJ1-2; the match to TRBD1 covers 11 bases. CDR3 length: 14 amino acids. V gave up 6 bases and J gave up 8 bases; unmatched junction bases: 8. Germline CDR1 and CDR2: MNHEY and SVGAGI. This CDR3 is CASSRGQGAGGYTF. Here the CDR3 DNA reads TGTGCCAGCAGCCGCGGACAGGGGGCGGGCGGCTACACCTTC.

This rearrangement joins TRBV12-3 or TRBV12-4 to TRBJ1-5; perhaps TRBD1 as D (6 bases). The CDR3 is made up of 12 amino acids. Trimming pared 7 bases from V and 8 bases from J, leaving 12 bases between. CDR3 in DNA: TGTGCCAGCAAACAGGGTCCGGAGCCCCAGCATTTT. Its translation is CASKQGPEPQHF.

The CDR3 sequence: CASRMGGPGLRDTEAFF. The CDR3 nucleotides are TGTGCCAGCAGAATGGGGGGACCGGGGCTCCGGGACACTGAAGCTTTCTTT. This rearrangement joins TRBV28 to TRBJ1-1, with D tentatively TRBD1 (5 bases). This CDR3 spans 17 amino acids. The ends were cut back, 6 bases at V and 3 bases at J, with 23 bases in the middle. Per germline, CDR1 MDHEN and CDR2 SYDVKM.

This clone is a singleton in its sample. Relative to the germline gene, one junction end is altered; a read error may explain this. The J gene is TRBJ1-2, the V gene TRBV7-7; TRBD1 agrees at 10 bases. The length of the CDR3 is 15 residues. CDR1 SSHAT and CDR2 FNYEAQ come from the germline V gene (reference sequence). The CDR3 reads CASSLAGTGDDGYTF. Written as DNA, the CDR3 is TGTGCTAGCAGCCTAGCCGGGACAGGGGATGATGGCTACACCTTC.

Worth noting for this clone: A read error may produce the germline difference seen at one junction end. The genes are TRBV2 and TRBJ1-4; perhaps TRBD1 as D (6 bases). Germline lookup yields CDR1 SNHLY and CDR2 FYNNEI. The CDR3 has 14 residues. The CDR3 is CASREDRYNEKLFF. CDR3 coding DNA: TGTGCCAGCAGGGAAGACAGGTATAATGAAAAACTGTTTTTT.

CDR3 bases: TGTGCCAGCAGCTCCCCCAGGGGTCAGAAAGAGACCCAGTACTTC. It encodes CASSSPRGQKETQYF. V gene TRBV6-6 combines with J gene TRBJ2-5, with a tentative D call TRBD1 (6 bases). The V and J ends lost 6 bases and 3 bases respectively, with 17 bases between them. The CDR3 has 15 residues. Germline lookup yields CDR1 MNHNY and CDR2 SVGAGI (reference sequence).

The V call is TRBV7-3, the J call TRBJ2-2, with D possibly being TRBD1 (5 bases). CDR3 length: 13 residues. The germline CDR1 and CDR2 sequences are SGHTA and FQGTGA. With 5 bases removed from V and 3 bases from J, the gap between germline ends came to 7 bases. The CDR3 reads CASSQGDTGELFF. The CDR3 coding sequence is TGTGCCAGCAGCCAAGGGGACACCGGGGAGCTGTTTTTT.

The chain employs TRBV7-9 and TRBJ2-3, with 7 positions matching TRBD2. Unmatched junction bases numbered 8, after V lost 7 bases and J lost 1 base. The germline gives CDR1 SEHNR, CDR2 FQNEAQ (reference sequence). There are 15 residues in the CDR3. Written as DNA, the CDR3 is TGTGCCAGCACCCGAGGGGCGGGAGGCACAGATACGCAGTATTTT. As protein: CASTRGAGGTDTQYF. The whole variable domain, filled in from reference TRBV7-9 and TRBJ2-3, reads DTGVSQNPRHKITKRGQNVTFRCDPISEHNRLYWYRQTLGQGPEFLTYFQNEAQLEKSRLLSDRFSAERPKGSFSTLEIQRTEQGDSAMYLCASTRGAGGTDTQYFGPGTRLTVL.

This rearrangement joins TRBV5-5 to TRBJ1-1; D remains unclear. Deletions cut 2 bases from V and 8 bases from J, with 13 bases between. The CDR3 spans 13 residues. Germline CDR1 reads SGHKS; CDR2 reads YYEKEE (reference sequence). The CDR3 sequence is CASSFPQVGEAFF. CDR3 in DNA: TGTGCCAGCAGCTTCCCTCAGGTCGGCGAAGCTTTCTTT.

V gene TRBV27 combines with J gene TRBJ1-5; tentative D call: TRBD1 (6 bases). From germline, CDR1 is MNHEY and CDR2 SMNVEV (reference sequence). The CDR3 is 14 residues long. The V and J ends lost 3 bases and 2 bases respectively, with 8 bases between them. CDR3 sequence (DNA): TGTGCCAGCAGTTTCAGGGGTGGCAATCAGCCCCAGCATTTT. Protein product: CASSFRGGNQPQHF.

The chain recombines TRBV7-2 with TRBJ1-2; no firm D call. The V gene lost 5 bases and the J gene lost 0 bases, with 19 bases spanning the gap. The CDR3 length is 17 residues. Per the germline V gene, CDR1 is SGHTA and CDR2 is FQGNSA. The CDR3 DNA is TGTGCCAGCAGCCCCCGGGCAGGTGGGAGAGCTAACTATGGCTACACCTTC. Its translation: CASSPRAGGRANYGYTF.